The 16 T cell receptor beta chains given below trace back to one sample, sequenced in a study of shared clonotypes between healthy human individuals. It was CD45RO-negative cells, positively selected for CCR7, that made up naive CD8 cells, with terminally differentiated effector memory CD45RA+ cells excluded. Only in-frame clones appear in the TCRdb table, and some are missing; sequencing was by immunoSEQ multiplex PCR. This sample has 550,000 to 650,000 clones, with 96% found just once. Specimen: naive CD8+ T cells sorted from blood. These receptor sequences come from a woman aged 25 to 39 in good health.

The chain joins TRBV28 to TRBJ2-3, with D perhaps matching TRBD1 (5 bases). The V gene's germline CDR1 is MDHEN and CDR2 SYDVKM. This CDR3 contains 13 residues. Trimming removed 7 bases at V and 2 bases at J, with 10 bases between. In DNA form, the CDR3 reads TGTGCCAGCACTTGGGGCCACACAGATACGCAGTATTTT. Translation: CASTWGHTDTQYF. Supplemented by reference TRBV28 and TRBJ2-3, the full variable domain reads DVKVTQSSRYLVKRTGEKVFLECVQDMDHENMFWYRQDPGLGLRLIYFSYDVKMKEKGDIPEGYSVSREKKERFSLILESASTNQTSMYLCASTWGHTDTQYFGPGTRLTVL.

The CDR3: CASSQDSDRGNQPQHF. CDR3 coding DNA: TGCGCCAGCAGCCAAGATTCCGACAGGGGCAATCAGCCCCAGCATTTT. The chain recombines TRBV4-1 with TRBJ1-5, with TRBD1 matching over 7 bases. The V segment lost 0 bases and the J segment 2 bases; nucleotides outside the gene matches: 4. From germline, CDR1 is MGHRA and CDR2 YSYEKL. CDR3 length: 16 amino acids.

This rearrangement joins TRBV11-2 to TRBJ2-1; D not certain. This CDR3 is built from 11 residues. CDR1 is SGHAT and CDR2 is FQNNGV in the germline V gene. The V end was cut by 3 bases, the J end by 6 bases, with 3 bases between. The DNA for the CDR3 is TGTGCCAGCAGCTTCATCAATGAGCAGTTCTTC. Translated: CASSFINEQFF.

This rearrangement joins TRBV7-8 to TRBJ2-3, with D perhaps being TRBD1 or TRBD2 (6 bases each). V was shortened by 1 base and J by 6 bases, with 14 bases between the two germline ends. CDR1 SGHVS and CDR2 FQNEAQ come from the germline V gene. The CDR3 length is 15 residues. CDR3 sequence (DNA): TGTGCCAGCAGCTTAGGAGGGGGGCCAATGGATACGCAGTATTTT. This gives the protein CASSLGGGPMDTQYF.

This chain links TRBV11-2 with TRBJ2-3, with TRBD2 matching over 8 bases. Germline assignment: CDR1 SGHAT and CDR2 FQNNGV. Germline trimming cut 3 bases from V and 0 bases from J; bases unmatched to any gene: 2. This CDR3 region has 15 residues. CDR3 sequence (DNA): TGTGCCAGCAGCTTCCAGCGGGGGAGCACAGATACGCAGTATTTT. It codes for CASSFQRGSTDTQYF.

The chain links TRBV27 to TRBJ2-5; TRBD2 matches 7 bases. CDR1 is MNHEY, CDR2 SMNVEV, per germline (reference sequence). The V segment lost 4 bases and the J segment 5 bases; nucleotides outside the gene matches: 19. CDR3 length: 18 amino acids. The CDR3 protein is CASSSPGGREYHKETQYF. The CDR3 coding sequence is TGTGCCAGCAGTTCCCCCGGGGGGAGGGAGTACCATAAGGAGACCCAGTACTTC.

J is TRBJ1-5 and V is TRBV7-9; 11 nucleotides align to TRBD1. CDR3 length: 19 residues. Germline CDR1 is SEHNR and CDR2 is FQNEAQ (reference sequence). Trimming took 5 bases from V and 0 from J; bases not matched to a gene: 12. The CDR3 DNA reads TGTGCCAGCAGCACTTGGACAGGGGGCGAAAGACTTAGCAATCAGCCCCAGCATTTT. This codes for CASSTWTGGERLSNQPQHF.

The chain is built from TRBV6-1 and TRBJ2-3; TRBD2 is a possible D gene (6 bases). V was shortened by 1 base and J by 5 bases, with 13 bases between the two germline ends. The germline gives CDR1 MNHNS, CDR2 SASEGT. The CDR3 has 15 residues. The CDR3 sequence: CASSEVWGGGDTQYF. In nucleotides, the CDR3 is TGTGCCAGCAGTGAAGTTTGGGGAGGAGGAGATACGCAGTATTTT.

The chain carries TRBV28 and TRBJ1-1, with no clear D. Deletions cut 3 bases from V and 5 bases from J, with 7 bases between. Germline values: CDR1 MDHEN, CDR2 SYDVKM. The CDR3 consists of 12 residues. DNA for the CDR3: TGTGCCAGCAGTTTTCCCGGGACTGAAGCTTTCTTT. Amino acid sequence: CASSFPGTEAFF.

This clone has just one count. V usage is TRBV7-9 and J usage is TRBJ2-7; 7 bases map to TRBD2. The CDR3 spans 14 residues. Germline V gene data show CDR1 as SEHNR and CDR2 as FQNEAQ (reference sequence). Germline trimming cut 4 bases from V and 2 bases from J; bases unmatched to any gene: 5. The CDR3 DNA reads TGTGCCAGCAGCTCGCGGGAGAAACCCTACGAGCAGTACTTC. Translation gives CASSSREKPYEQYF.

V is TRBV4-1 and J is TRBJ2-2; the match to TRBD2 covers 11 bases. The V and J ends lost 1 base and 13 bases, in that order; junction bases with no gene match: 17. CDR1 and CDR2 (germline): MGHRA, YSYEKL. This CDR3 has 18 residues. The DNA for the CDR3 is TGCGCCAGCAGCCAAGGGAGTAGCGGGAGGGCCTGGTTCTTTGGGCTGTTTTTT. It translates to CASSQGSSGRAWFFGLFF.

The chain is built from TRBV5-1 and TRBJ2-1; D is perhaps TRBD2 (6 bases). Germline V gene lookup returns CDR1 SGHRS and CDR2 YFSETQ. Trimming stripped 7 bases from V and 9 bases from J, with 11 bases between. CDR3 length equals 11 residues. Here the CDR3 reads CASAGRGEQFF. The CDR3 nucleotides read TGCGCCAGCGCCGGGCGGGGTGAGCAGTTCTTC.

This sequence joins TRBV28 and TRBJ2-1, with TRBD2 matching over 12 bases. CDR3 length: 16 residues. V was pared by 5 bases and J by 4 bases, with 6 bases of the junction left unmatched. The germline V gene encodes CDR1 MDHEN and CDR2 SYDVKM. The CDR3 sequence is CASSLAGGLGYNEQFF. The CDR3 coding sequence is TGTGCCAGCAGTCTAGCGGGAGGGCTAGGTTACAATGAGCAGTTCTTC.

This clone has only one observation. Different DNA sequences within this sample yield the same CDR3. The rearrangement links TRBV9 to TRBJ2-7; no firm D call. There are 13 residues in the CDR3. Trimming shortened V by 0 bases and J by 3 bases, and 7 bases separated the two germline ends. The V gene's germline CDR1 is SGDLS and CDR2 YYNGEE. CDR3 in DNA: TGTGCCAGCAGCGTAGGCAGCAGCTACGAGCAGTACTTC. It yields the protein CASSVGSSYEQYF.

V gene TRBV7-9 combines with J gene TRBJ1-2; TRBD1 agrees at 7 bases. This CDR3 spans 17 amino acids. The germline V gene has CDR1 SEHNR and CDR2 FQNEAQ (reference sequence). V lost 1 base, J lost 0 bases, and 8 bases stayed unmatched. CDR3 in DNA: TGTGCCAGCAGCTTAGTTTATTGGGACAGATCTAACTATGGCTACACCTTC. Amino acid sequence: CASSLVYWDRSNYGYTF.

The CDR3 nucleotides read TGTGCCAGCAGCCTGGGTCCCGGGGAGCTGTTTTTT. Protein: CASSLGPGELFF. The chain is built from TRBV7-7 and TRBJ2-2; D is uncertain. Per germline, CDR1 SSHAT and CDR2 FNYEAQ (reference sequence). The CDR3 has 12 residues. Trimming removed 5 bases from V and 6 bases from J, with 7 bases in between.